Each of the 19 T cell receptor beta chains below was sequenced from the same sample in a study of PD-1 blockade in classical Hodgkin lymphoma. Every patient was affected by relapse after autologous stem cell transplantation, while exposure to brentuximab vedotin was not uniform. Sequenced by immunoSEQ multiplex PCR; TCRdb stores in-frame clones only, minus some. Of 50,000 to 65,000 clones listed, 88% are singletons. The material was peripheral blood mononuclear cells (PBMCs), obtained before the second cycle of nivolumab. These receptors were collected from a human donor with classical Hodgkin lymphoma.

V gene TRBV19 combines with J gene TRBJ2-3; 12 positions match TRBD2. V was clipped by 6 bases and J by 3 bases; unmatched bases: 4. Per the germline V gene, CDR1 is LNHDA and CDR2 is SQIVND (reference sequence). This CDR3 is built from 15 residues. The CDR3 loop reads CASSRTSGDTDTQYF. The CDR3 region has the DNA TGTGCCAGTAGCAGGACTAGCGGGGATACAGATACGCAGTATTTT.

The chain links TRBV4-1 to TRBJ2-2; no clear D. The V end lost 1 base, the J end lost 4 bases, and 16 bases lay between the germline ends. CDR1 and CDR2 (germline): MGHRA, YSYEKL. The CDR3 is 17 amino acids. The CDR3 reads CASSQVFGGVGTGELFF. The CDR3 coding sequence is TGCGCCAGCAGCCAAGTTTTCGGCGGCGTCGGCACCGGGGAGCTGTTTTTT.

The rearrangement joins TRBV4-2 to TRBJ2-1, with 14 positions matching TRBD2. The trim removed 4 bases at V and 10 bases at J, leaving 6 bases unmatched. Germline V lookup: CDR1 LGHNA, CDR2 YNFKEQ. The CDR3 sequence is 15 residues long. The CDR3 DNA is TGTGCCAGCAGCCCTTTGACTAGCGGGGGGGCCGAGCAGTTCTTC. Protein: CASSPLTSGGAEQFF.

The chain uses TRBV6-1 and TRBJ1-2; tentatively, D is TRBD1 (5 bases). The CDR3 has 18 residues. CDR1 is MNHNS and CDR2 is SASEGT in the germline V gene. V lost 3 bases and J 2 bases, leaving 22 bases between the germline ends. In DNA form, the CDR3 reads TGTGCCAGCAGTGATACGGGCAGGGACCCCTCCCGCAACTATGGCTACACCTTC. Translating it yields CASSDTGRDPSRNYGYTF.

V and J are TRBV18 and TRBJ2-2, with unresolved D. Trimming left V 2 bases short and J 7 bases short, with 14 bases between. CDR1 KGHSH and CDR2 LQKENI come from the germline V gene. The CDR3 length is 15 residues. The CDR3 coding sequence is TGTGCCAGCTCACCAATCCGTGTTAGTGGCGGGGAGCTGTTTTTT. It specifies CASSPIRVSGGELFF.

This clone turned up a few times. The rearrangement joins TRBV10-1 to TRBJ1-2; no reliable D call. Germline V gene data show CDR1 as WNHNN and CDR2 as SYGVQD (reference sequence). The V end lost 6 bases, the J end lost 4 bases, and 15 bases lay between the germline ends. The CDR3 has 14 amino acids. The CDR3: CASSPDKGLYGYTF. CDR3 DNA sequence: TGCGCCAGCAGCCCCGACAAGGGTCTCTATGGCTACACCTTC.

The V gene is TRBV2, the J gene TRBJ1-1; no clear D. CDR1 and CDR2 from the germline V gene are SNHLY and FYNNEI. This CDR3 comprises 14 residues. V lost 6 bases, J lost 0 bases, and 11 bases lay in between. DNA of the CDR3: TGTGCCAGCAGCCACGGACCTTTGAACACTGAAGCTTTCTTT. Amino acids: CASSHGPLNTEAFF.

This clone was seen once. The CDR3 protein is CASSLAPVVVYTDTQYF. The DNA for the CDR3 is TGTGCCAGCAGTTTAGCCCCCGTGGTTGTATACACAGATACGCAGTATTTT. V is TRBV27 and J is TRBJ2-3; D not resolved. Germline V lookup: CDR1 MNHEY, CDR2 SMNVEV (reference sequence). The CDR3 loop spans 17 amino acids. V was trimmed by 2 bases and J by 2 bases, leaving 17 bases between them.

A few counts support this clone. V gene TRBV5-4 combines with J gene TRBJ2-2, with a weak D call TRBD1 (6 bases). Germline V lookup: CDR1 SGHNT, CDR2 YYREEE (reference sequence). The CDR3 consists of 14 residues. The germline V and J ends were trimmed by 2 bases and 5 bases, with 10 bases remaining between them. The CDR3 bases are TGTGCCAGCAGCTTACCAGGGGAAACCGGGGAGCTGTTTTTT. It specifies CASSLPGETGELFF.

This sequence joins TRBV7-9 and TRBJ2-5, with D uncertain. V was pared by 2 bases and J by 0 bases, with 7 bases between. Per the germline V gene, CDR1 is SEHNR and CDR2 is FQNEAQ (reference sequence). CDR3 size: 14 residues. The CDR3 spells CASSLFIDQETQYF. CDR3 nucleotides: TGTGCCAGCAGCTTATTCATAGACCAAGAGACCCAGTACTTC. Drawing the rest from reference TRBV7-9 and TRBJ2-5, the complete variable domain is DTGVSQNPRHKITKRGQNVTFRCDPISEHNRLYWYRQTLGQGPEFLTYFQNEAQLEKSRLLSDRFSAERPKGSFSTLEIQRTEQGDSAMYLCASSLFIDQETQYFGPGTRLLVL.

This chain links TRBV30 with TRBJ1-1; D gene ambiguous. Trimming cost V 4 bases and J 1 base, with 28 bases left between them. Germline-derived CDR1 and CDR2 are GTSNPN and SVGIG (reference sequence). The CDR3 has 19 amino acids. In DNA form, the CDR3 reads TGTGCCTGGATCCCCGTAAATTCAGGTGGTCTCACGGAGAACACTGAAGCTTTCTTT. Its protein product is CAWIPVNSGGLTENTEAFF. Combining the CDR3 with reference TRBV30 and TRBJ1-1 gives the whole variable domain SQTIHQWPATLVQPVGSPLSLECTVEGTSNPNLYWYRQAAGRGLQLLFYSVGIGQISSEVPQNLSASRPQDRQFILSSKKLLLSDSGFYLCAWIPVNSGGLTENTEAFFGQGTRLTVV.

The chain combines TRBV28 with TRBJ1-2, with D maybe TRBD1 (6 bases). The CDR3 runs to 13 residues. The germline CDR1 and CDR2 sequences are MDHEN and SYDVKM. The germline V and J ends were trimmed by 4 bases and 2 bases, with 8 bases remaining between them. CDR3 DNA: TGTGCCAGCAGTTCACAGGGAAACTATGGCTACACCTTC. Encoded protein: CASSSQGNYGYTF.

The chain recombines TRBV2 with TRBJ2-7; D perhaps matches TRBD2 (5 bases). Germline CDR1 and CDR2: SNHLY and FYNNEI. This CDR3 region has 12 residues. The germline V and J ends were trimmed by 3 bases and 7 bases, with 10 bases remaining between them. CDR3 amino acids: CASSDGTGEQYF. In DNA, the CDR3 is TGTGCCAGCAGTGATGGTACGGGGGAGCAGTACTTC.

The chain carries TRBV27 and TRBJ1-1; 8 bases agree with TRBD1. Trimming cost V 5 bases and J 0 bases; bases outside gene matches: 11. This CDR3 has 17 amino acids. CDR1 and CDR2 from the germline V gene are MNHEY and SMNVEV (reference sequence). CDR3 in amino acids: CASSLLRQGKMNTEAFF. The DNA for the CDR3 is TGTGCCAGCAGTCTCCTGCGACAGGGGAAAATGAACACTGAAGCTTTCTTT.

This clone was seen once. The CDR3 here is CASRQGGSNEKLFF. Written as DNA, the CDR3 is TGTGCCAGCAGGCAGGGGGGGTCTAATGAAAAACTGTTTTTT. The gene calls are TRBV6-6 and TRBJ1-4; TRBD1 aligns across 7 bases. Germline CDR1 reads MNHNY; CDR2 reads SVGAGI (reference sequence). J was trimmed by 3 bases and V by 6 bases; bases with no gene match: 4. The CDR3 loop spans 14 amino acids.

This clone was counted between two and nine times. The rearrangement links TRBV9 to TRBJ1-5; D is uncertain. Trimming cost V 3 bases and J 0 bases, with 4 bases left between them. The CDR3 contains 13 residues. CDR1 SGDLS and CDR2 YYNGEE come from the germline V gene. The CDR3 here is CASSAGSNQPQHF. The CDR3 DNA reads as TGTGCCAGCAGCGCCGGTAGCAATCAGCCCCAGCATTTT.

Of note for this clone: Relative to the germline gene, one junction end is altered; a read error may explain this. The CDR3 loop is CSVEEAGGDYTQDYEQHF. CDR3 nucleotide sequence: TGCAGCGTTGAAGAGGCAGGGGGCGACTACACGCAGGATTACGAGCAGCACTTC. The chain links TRBV29-1 to TRBJ2-7, with 8 bases that match TRBD1. This CDR3 has 18 amino acids. Germline loops: CDR1 SQVTM, CDR2 ANQGSEA.

The J gene is TRBJ1-1, the V gene TRBV5-1; the D is unclear. Germline CDR1 and CDR2: SGHRS and YFSETQ. This CDR3 is 13 amino acids long. Trimming cost V 0 bases and J 4 bases, with 7 bases left between them. The chain's CDR3 is CASSLEWGTEAFF. In nucleotides, the CDR3 is TGCGCCAGCAGCTTGGAATGGGGCACTGAAGCTTTCTTT.

The rearrangement uses TRBV7-9 and TRBJ2-7; 7 positions match TRBD1. Germline loops: CDR1 SEHNR, CDR2 FQNEAQ (reference sequence). The CDR3 covers 11 residues. The V segment lost 5 bases and the J segment 7 bases; nucleotides outside the gene matches: 2. This CDR3 is CASSPDREQYF. In DNA form, the CDR3 reads TGTGCCAGCAGCCCGGACAGGGAGCAGTACTTC.